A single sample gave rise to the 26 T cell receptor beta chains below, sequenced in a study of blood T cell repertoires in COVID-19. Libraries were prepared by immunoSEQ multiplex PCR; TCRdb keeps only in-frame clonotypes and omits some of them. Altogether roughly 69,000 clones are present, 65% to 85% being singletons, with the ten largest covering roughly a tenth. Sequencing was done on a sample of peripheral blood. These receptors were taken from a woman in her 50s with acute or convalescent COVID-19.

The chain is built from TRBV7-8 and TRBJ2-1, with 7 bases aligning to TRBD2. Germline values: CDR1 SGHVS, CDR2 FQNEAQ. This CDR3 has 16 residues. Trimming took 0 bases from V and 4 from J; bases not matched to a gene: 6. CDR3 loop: CASSLARGEVYNEQFF. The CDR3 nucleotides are TGTGCCAGCAGCTTAGCTCGGGGGGAAGTATACAATGAGCAGTTCTTC.

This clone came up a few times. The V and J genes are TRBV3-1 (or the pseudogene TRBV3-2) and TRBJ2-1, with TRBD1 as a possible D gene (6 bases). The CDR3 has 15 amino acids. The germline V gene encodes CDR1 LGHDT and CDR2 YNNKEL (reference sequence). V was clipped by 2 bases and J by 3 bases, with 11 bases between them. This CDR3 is CASSQTGRGYNEQFF. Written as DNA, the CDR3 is TGTGCCAGCAGCCAAACTGGCAGGGGCTACAATGAGCAGTTCTTC.

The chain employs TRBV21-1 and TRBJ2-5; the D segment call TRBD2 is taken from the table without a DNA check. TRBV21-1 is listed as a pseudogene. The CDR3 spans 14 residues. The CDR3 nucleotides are TGTGCCAGCAGCAAAAATCCGGGACAAGAGACCCAGTACTTC. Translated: CASSKNPGQETQYF.

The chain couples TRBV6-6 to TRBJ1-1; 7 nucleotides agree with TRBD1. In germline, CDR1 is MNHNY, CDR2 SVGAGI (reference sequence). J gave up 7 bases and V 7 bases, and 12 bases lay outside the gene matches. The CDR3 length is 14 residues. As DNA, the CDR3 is TGTGCCAGCAACCGAGAACAGGGGAGAGGTGAAGCTTTCTTT. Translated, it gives CASNREQGRGEAFF.

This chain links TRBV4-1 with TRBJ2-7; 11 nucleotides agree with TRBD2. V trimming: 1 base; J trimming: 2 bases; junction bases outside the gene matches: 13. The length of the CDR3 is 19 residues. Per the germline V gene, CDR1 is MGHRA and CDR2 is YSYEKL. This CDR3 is CASSQVGLAGGRIPYEQYF. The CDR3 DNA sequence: TGCGCCAGCAGCCAAGTCGGGCTAGCGGGGGGCCGTATCCCCTACGAGCAGTACTTC.

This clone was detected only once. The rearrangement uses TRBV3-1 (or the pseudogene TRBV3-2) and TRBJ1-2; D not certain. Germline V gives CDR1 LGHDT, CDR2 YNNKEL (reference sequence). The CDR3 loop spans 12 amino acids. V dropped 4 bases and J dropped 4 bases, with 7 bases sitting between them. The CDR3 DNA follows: TGTGCCAGCAGCCCCGGGATCTATGGCTACACCTTC. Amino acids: CASSPGIYGYTF.

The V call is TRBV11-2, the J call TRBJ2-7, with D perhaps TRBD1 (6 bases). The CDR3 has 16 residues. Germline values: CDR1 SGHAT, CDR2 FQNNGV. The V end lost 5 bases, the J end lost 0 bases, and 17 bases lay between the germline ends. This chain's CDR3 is CASSLRTATDSYEQYF. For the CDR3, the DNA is TGTGCCAGCAGCCTTCGGACAGCCACCGACTCCTACGAGCAGTACTTC.

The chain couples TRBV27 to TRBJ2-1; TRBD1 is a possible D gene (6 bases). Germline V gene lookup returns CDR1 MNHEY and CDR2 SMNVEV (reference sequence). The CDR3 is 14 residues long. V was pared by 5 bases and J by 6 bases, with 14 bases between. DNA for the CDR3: TGTGCCAGCAGTCCCAACAGGGCGGGCAATGAGCAGTTCTTC. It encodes CASSPNRAGNEQFF.

CDR3 loop: CASKTLQGNYGYTF. Written as DNA, the CDR3 is TGTGCCAGCAAAACCCTCCAGGGCAACTATGGCTACACCTTC. The chain combines TRBV6-5 with TRBJ1-2; D may be TRBD1 (5 bases). Germline V gives CDR1 MNHEY, CDR2 SVGAGI. The V end lost 7 bases, the J end lost 2 bases, and 14 bases lay between the germline ends. This CDR3 contains 14 residues.

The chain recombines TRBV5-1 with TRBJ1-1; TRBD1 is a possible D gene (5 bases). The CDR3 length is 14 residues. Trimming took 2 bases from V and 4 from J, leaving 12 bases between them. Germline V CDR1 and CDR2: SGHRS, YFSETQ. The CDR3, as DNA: TGCGCCAGCAGCTTAGGGGTCGATGGCACTGAAGCTTTCTTT. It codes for CASSLGVDGTEAFF.

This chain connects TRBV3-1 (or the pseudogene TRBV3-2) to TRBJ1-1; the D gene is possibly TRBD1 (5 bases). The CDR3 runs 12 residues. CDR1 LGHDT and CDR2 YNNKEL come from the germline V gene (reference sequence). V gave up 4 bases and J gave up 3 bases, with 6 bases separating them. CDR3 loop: CASSPRDTEAFF. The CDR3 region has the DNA TGTGCCAGCAGCCCCAGGGACACTGAAGCTTTCTTT.

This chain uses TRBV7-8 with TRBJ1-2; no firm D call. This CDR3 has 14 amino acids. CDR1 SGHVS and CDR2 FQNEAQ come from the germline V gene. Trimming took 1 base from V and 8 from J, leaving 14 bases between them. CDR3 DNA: TGTGCCAGCAGCTTAGGGACTGAGGGAGGCGGCTACACCTTC. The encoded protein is CASSLGTEGGGYTF. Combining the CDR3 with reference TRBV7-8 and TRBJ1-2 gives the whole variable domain GAGVSQSPRYKVAKRGQDVALRCDPISGHVSLFWYQQALGQGPEFLTYFQNEAQLDKSGLPSDRFFAERPEGSVSTLKIQRTQQEDSAVYLCASSLGTEGGGYTFGSGTRLTVV.

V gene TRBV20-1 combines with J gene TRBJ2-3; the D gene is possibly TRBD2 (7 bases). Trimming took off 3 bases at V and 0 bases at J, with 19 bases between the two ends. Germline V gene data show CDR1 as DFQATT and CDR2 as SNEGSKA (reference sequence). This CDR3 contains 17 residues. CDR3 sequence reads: CSASLRGGTYSTDTQYF. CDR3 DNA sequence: TGCAGTGCTAGTTTAAGGGGGGGGACATATAGCACAGATACGCAGTATTTT.

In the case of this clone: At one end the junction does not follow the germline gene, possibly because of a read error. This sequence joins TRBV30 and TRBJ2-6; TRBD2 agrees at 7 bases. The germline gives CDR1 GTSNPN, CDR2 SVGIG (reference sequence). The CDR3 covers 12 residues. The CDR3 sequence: CAWSGGGGLSAF. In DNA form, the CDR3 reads TGTGCCTGGAGTGGGGGGGGTGGACTTTCGGCTTTC.

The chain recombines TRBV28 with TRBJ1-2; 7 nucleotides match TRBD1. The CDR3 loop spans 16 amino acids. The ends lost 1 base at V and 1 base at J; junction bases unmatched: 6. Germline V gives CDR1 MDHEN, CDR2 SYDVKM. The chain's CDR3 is CASSLLEGAVNYGYTF. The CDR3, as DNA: TGTGCCAGCAGTTTATTGGAGGGGGCGGTTAACTATGGCTACACCTTC.

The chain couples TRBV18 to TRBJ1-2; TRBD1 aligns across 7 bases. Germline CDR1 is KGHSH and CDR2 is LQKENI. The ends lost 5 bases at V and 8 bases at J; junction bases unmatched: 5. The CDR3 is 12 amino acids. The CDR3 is CASSVTGAGYTF. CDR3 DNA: TGTGCCAGCTCAGTAACAGGGGCGGGCTACACCTTC.

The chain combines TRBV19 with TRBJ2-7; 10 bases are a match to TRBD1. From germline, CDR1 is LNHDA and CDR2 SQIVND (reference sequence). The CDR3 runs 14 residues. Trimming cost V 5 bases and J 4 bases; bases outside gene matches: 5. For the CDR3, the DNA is TGTGCCAGTAGTGCGGGACAGGGGCGATACGAGCAGTACTTC. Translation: CASSAGQGRYEQYF.

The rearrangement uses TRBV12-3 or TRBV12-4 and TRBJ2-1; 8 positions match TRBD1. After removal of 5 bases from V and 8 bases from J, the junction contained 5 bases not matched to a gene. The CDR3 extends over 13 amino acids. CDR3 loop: CASSTRTGYEQFF. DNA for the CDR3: TGTGCCAGCAGTACAAGGACAGGGTATGAGCAGTTCTTC.

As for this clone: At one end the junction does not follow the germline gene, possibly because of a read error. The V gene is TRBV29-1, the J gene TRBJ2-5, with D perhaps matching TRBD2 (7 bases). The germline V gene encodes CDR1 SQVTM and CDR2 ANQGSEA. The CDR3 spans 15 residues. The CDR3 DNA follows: TGCAGCGCTGAATGGGGGGCGGGAGTCGGGGAGACCCAGTACTTC. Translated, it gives CSAEWGAGVGETQYF. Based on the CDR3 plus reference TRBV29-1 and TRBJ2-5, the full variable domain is SAVISQKPSRDICQRGTSLTIQCQVDSQVTMMFWYRQQPGQSLTLIATANQGSEATYESGFVIDKFPISRPNLTFSTLTVSNMSPEDSSIYLCSAEWGAGVGETQYFGPGTRLLVL.

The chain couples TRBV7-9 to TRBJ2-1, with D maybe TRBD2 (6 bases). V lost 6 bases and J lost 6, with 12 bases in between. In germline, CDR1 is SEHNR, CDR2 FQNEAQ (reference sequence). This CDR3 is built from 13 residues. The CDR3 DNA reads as TGTGCCAGCAGAAACGGGAGTCCCAATGAGCAGTTCTTC. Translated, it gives CASRNGSPNEQFF. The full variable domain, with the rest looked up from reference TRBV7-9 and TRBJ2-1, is DTGVSQNPRHKITKRGQNVTFRCDPISEHNRLYWYRQTLGQGPEFLTYFQNEAQLEKSRLLSDRFSAERPKGSFSTLEIQRTEQGDSAMYLCASRNGSPNEQFFGPGTRLTVL.

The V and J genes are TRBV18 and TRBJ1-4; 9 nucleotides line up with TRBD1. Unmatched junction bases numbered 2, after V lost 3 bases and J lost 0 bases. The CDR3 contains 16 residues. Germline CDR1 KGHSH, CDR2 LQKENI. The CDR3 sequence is CASSPRTGATNEKLFF. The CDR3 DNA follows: TGTGCCAGCTCACCGCGGACAGGGGCAACTAATGAAAAACTGTTTTTT. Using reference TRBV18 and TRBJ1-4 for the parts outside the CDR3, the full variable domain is NAGVMQNPRHLVRRRGQEARLRCSPMKGHSHVYWYRQLPEEGLKFMVYLQKENIIDESGMPKERFSAEFPKEGPSILRIQQVVRGDSAAYFCASSPRTGATNEKLFFGSGTQLSVL.

CDR3 nucleotide sequence: TGTGCCAGCAGTACTAGCGGGGGTTACACAGATACGCAGTATTTT. Protein product: CASSTSGGYTDTQYF. The genes are TRBV6-5 and TRBJ2-3; the match to TRBD2 covers 11 bases. Germline-derived CDR1 and CDR2 are MNHEY and SVGAGI. The length of the CDR3 is 15 residues. J lost 2 bases, V lost 5 bases, and 3 bases had no gene match.

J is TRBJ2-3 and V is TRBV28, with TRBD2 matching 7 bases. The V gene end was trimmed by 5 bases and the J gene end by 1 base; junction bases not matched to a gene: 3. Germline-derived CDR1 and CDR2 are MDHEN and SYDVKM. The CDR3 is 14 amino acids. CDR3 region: CASSDAGGTDTQYF. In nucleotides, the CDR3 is TGTGCCAGCAGTGATGCGGGGGGCACAGATACGCAGTATTTT.

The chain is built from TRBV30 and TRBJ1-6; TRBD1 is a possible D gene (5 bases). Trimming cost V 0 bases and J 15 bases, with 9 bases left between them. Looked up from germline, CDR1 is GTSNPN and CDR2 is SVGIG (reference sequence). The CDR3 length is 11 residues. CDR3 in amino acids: CAWSVGAFLHF. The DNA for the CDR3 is TGTGCCTGGAGTGTAGGGGCTTTCCTCCACTTT.

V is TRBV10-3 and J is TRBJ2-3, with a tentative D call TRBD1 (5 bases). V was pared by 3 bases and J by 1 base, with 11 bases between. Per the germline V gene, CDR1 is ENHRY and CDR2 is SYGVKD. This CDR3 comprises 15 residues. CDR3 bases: TGTGCCATCAGTGAACAGGCGCCGGGCACAGATACGCAGTATTTT. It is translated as CAISEQAPGTDTQYF.

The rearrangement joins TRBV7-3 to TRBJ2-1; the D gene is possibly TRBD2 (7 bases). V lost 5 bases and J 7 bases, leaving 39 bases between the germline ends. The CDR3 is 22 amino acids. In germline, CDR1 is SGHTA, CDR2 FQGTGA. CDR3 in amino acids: CASSRPGLRRGGGHSKMNEQFF. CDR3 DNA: TGTGCCAGCAGCCGCCCGGGACTAAGGCGCGGAGGGGGACACAGTAAAATGAATGAGCAGTTCTTC.